These 27 T cell receptor beta chains came from one sample sequenced in a study of tumor-infiltrating lymphocytes in localized non-small cell lung cancer. Produced via immunoSEQ multiplex PCR; TCRdb's table is partial and in-frame only. The table shows 25,000 to 30,000 clones, with roughly 88% occurring only once. Sequencing input: lung tumor tissue. These TCRs come from a human donor with non-small cell lung cancer.

This chain joins TRBV25-1 and TRBJ1-5; 7 nucleotides line up with TRBD1. V was pared by 4 bases and J by 1 base, with 7 bases of the junction left unmatched. The CDR3 loop spans 16 amino acids. Germline values: CDR1 MGHDK, CDR2 SYGVNS. This CDR3 is CASSGRTGASNQPQHF. The CDR3 bases are TGTGCCAGCAGTGGCAGGACAGGAGCCAGCAATCAGCCCCAGCATTTT. Full variable domain (outside the CDR3, taken from reference TRBV25-1 and TRBJ1-5): EADIYQTPRYLVIGTGKKITLECSQTMGHDKMYWYQQDPGMELHLIHYSYGVNSTEKGDLSSESTVSRIRTEHFPLTLESARPSHTSQYLCASSGRTGASNQPQHFGDGTRLSIL.

This clone has more than one count but fewer than ten. J is TRBJ2-3 and V is TRBV6-5; no reliable D call. CDR1 is MNHEY and CDR2 is SVGAGI in the germline V gene. This CDR3 is 13 amino acids long. Deletions cut 0 bases from V and 4 bases from J, with 5 bases between. This CDR3 reads CASSYSGPDTQYF. The CDR3 bases are TGTGCCAGCAGTTACTCCGGGCCAGATACGCAGTATTTT.

This chain links TRBV6-5 with TRBJ2-5; possibly TRBD2 for D (6 bases). CDR1 MNHEY and CDR2 SVGAGI come from the germline V gene. The CDR3 runs to 15 residues. V was clipped by 4 bases and J by 6 bases, with 18 bases between them. The CDR3 loop reads CASSFDRTGGKTQYF. CDR3 nucleotide sequence: TGTGCCAGCAGTTTTGACCGGACCGGAGGGAAGACCCAGTACTTC.

The V call is TRBV7-2, the J call TRBJ1-1, with no clear D. With 5 bases removed from V and 2 bases from J, the gap between germline ends came to 12 bases. The CDR3 length is 14 residues. CDR1 is SGHTA and CDR2 is FQGNSA in the germline V gene. The CDR3 DNA reads TGTGCCAGCAGCCTCCATGCGGCCAACACTGAAGCTTTCTTT. Translation: CASSLHAANTEAFF.

V usage is TRBV4-1 and J usage is TRBJ2-5; no definite D call. The germline V gene encodes CDR1 MGHRA and CDR2 YSYEKL. The V end lost 0 bases, the J end lost 5 bases, and 7 bases lay between the germline ends. This CDR3 has 13 amino acids. The CDR3 DNA reads TGCGCCAGCAGCCAAGAATGGTATGAGACCCAGTACTTC. Translating gives CASSQEWYETQYF.

This chain links TRBV5-1 with TRBJ1-3; D gene unclear. V was shortened by 2 bases and J by 2 bases, with 8 bases between the two germline ends. Germline V lookup: CDR1 SGHRS, CDR2 YFSETQ. The CDR3 has 14 residues. CDR3 in DNA: TGCGCCAGCAGCTTATGGGGTACTGGAAACACCATATATTTT. It yields the protein CASSLWGTGNTIYF.

For the CDR3, the DNA is TGTGCCAGCAGCAAGGACAGGGGAGACGAGACCCAGTACTTC. Translated: CASSKDRGDETQYF. The chain joins TRBV5-4 to TRBJ2-5; 9 nucleotides align to TRBD1. The CDR3 is 14 residues long. CDR1 SGHNT and CDR2 YYREEE come from the germline V gene (reference sequence). With V trimmed by 4 bases and J by 5 bases, 6 bases remained unmatched.

The CDR3 DNA sequence: TGTGCCAGCAGCTTCGCGGGACAGGGGGTTTATGGCTACACCTTC. Encoded protein: CASSFAGQGVYGYTF. V and J are TRBV7-3 and TRBJ1-2, with 11 bases identical to TRBD1. V shed 3 bases and J 5 bases; nucleotides not matched to a gene: 5. CDR1 and CDR2 from the germline V gene are SGHTA and FQGTGA. There are 15 residues in the CDR3. Full variable domain (missing parts from reference TRBV7-3 and TRBJ1-2): GAGVSQTPSNKVTEKGKYVELRCDPISGHTALYWYRQSLGQGPEFLIYFQGTGAADDSGLPNDRFFAVRPEGSVSTLKIQRTERGDSAVYLCASSFAGQGVYGYTFGSGTRLTVV.

This chain uses TRBV4-1 with TRBJ1-2; TRBD1 might be the D (5 bases). The CDR3 spans 17 residues. Germline CDR1 is MGHRA and CDR2 is YSYEKL. The germline V and J ends were trimmed by 0 bases and 2 bases, with 16 bases remaining between them. The CDR3: CASSQDFGGSVNYGYTF. The CDR3 nucleotides read TGCGCCAGCAGCCAAGATTTCGGGGGATCTGTCAACTATGGCTACACCTTC.

The V call is TRBV7-2, the J call TRBJ2-7, with 7 bases fitting TRBD1. The trim removed 1 base at V and 3 bases at J, leaving 3 bases unmatched. The germline gives CDR1 SGHTA, CDR2 FQGNSA. This CDR3 is built from 14 residues. DNA of the CDR3: TGTGCCAGCAGCTTAGGGGGACAGATCTACGAGCAGTACTTC. This codes for CASSLGGQIYEQYF. The full variable domain, rest sourced from reference TRBV7-2 and TRBJ2-7, is GAGVSQSPSNKVTEKGKDVELRCDPISGHTALYWYRQSLGQGLEFLIYFQGNSAPDKSGLPSDRFSAERTGGSVSTLTIQRTQQEDSAVYLCASSLGGQIYEQYFGPGTRLTVT.

The V and J genes are TRBV14 and TRBJ1-2; no clear D. The CDR3 is made up of 12 amino acids. The V gene lost 5 bases and the J gene lost 8 bases, with 12 bases spanning the gap. In germline, CDR1 is SGHDN, CDR2 FVKESK. The CDR3 DNA sequence: TGTGCCAGCAGCGTCGGGCGGGCCGGCTACACCTTC. It yields the protein CASSVGRAGYTF.

The V call is TRBV19, the J call TRBJ2-6; TRBD2 is a possible D gene (6 bases). CDR1 is LNHDA and CDR2 is SQIVND in the germline V gene (reference sequence). CDR3 length equals 15 residues. V lost 6 bases and J 4 bases, leaving 13 bases between the germline ends. Here the CDR3 DNA reads TGTGCCAGTAGCGGTGGGGAGGCCGGGGCCAACGTCCTGACTTTC. Its translation: CASSGGEAGANVLTF.

This chain uses TRBV6-5 with TRBJ1-2; 10 nucleotides line up with TRBD1. The CDR3 is made up of 13 amino acids. Germline V gives CDR1 MNHEY, CDR2 SVGAGI. Germline trimming cut 5 bases from V and 7 bases from J; bases unmatched to any gene: 4. CDR3: CASSLRDRGGYTF. CDR3 DNA sequence: TGTGCCAGCAGTCTCCGGGACAGGGGTGGCTACACCTTC.

J is TRBJ1-1 and V is TRBV28, with 8 bases fitting TRBD1. CDR1 MDHEN and CDR2 SYDVKM come from the germline V gene. With 7 bases clipped from V and 2 bases from J, the junction kept 9 bases outside the gene matches. CDR3 length equals 15 residues. The CDR3: CASNEKGTGNTEAFF. As DNA, the CDR3 is TGTGCCAGCAACGAAAAAGGGACAGGCAACACTGAAGCTTTCTTT. Filled out from reference TRBV28 and TRBJ1-1, the complete variable domain reads DVKVTQSSRYLVKRTGEKVFLECVQDMDHENMFWYRQDPGLGLRLIYFSYDVKMKEKGDIPEGYSVSREKKERFSLILESASTNQTSMYLCASNEKGTGNTEAFFGQGTRLTVV.

The V and J genes are TRBV6-5 and TRBJ2-1, with 7 nucleotides matching TRBD1. Unmatched junction bases numbered 7, after V lost 10 bases and J lost 4 bases. The V gene's germline CDR1 is MNHEY and CDR2 SVGAGI. The CDR3 is 13 residues long. Here the CDR3 reads CATRTGQYNEQFF. In DNA form, the CDR3 reads TGTGCCACTCGGACAGGTCAATACAATGAGCAGTTCTTC.

The rearrangement joins TRBV7-9 to TRBJ1-5; unclear D gene. Trimming took 7 bases from V and 3 from J, leaving 13 bases between them. The germline V gene encodes CDR1 SEHNR and CDR2 FQNEAQ (reference sequence). This CDR3 comprises 14 residues. In DNA, the CDR3 is TGTGCCAGCACCCCCCTGGTGTCCAATCAGCCCCAGCATTTT. Residues: CASTPLVSNQPQHF.

The gene calls are TRBV13 and TRBJ1-2; TRBD1 matches at 8 bases. After removal of 5 bases from V and 2 bases from J, the junction contained 13 bases not matched to a gene. This CDR3 region has 17 residues. Germline V lookup: CDR1 PRHDT, CDR2 FYEKMQ (reference sequence). DNA for the CDR3: TGTGCCAGCAGCCTTCTCCGGGGACAGGCCACCAACTATGGCTACACCTTC. This gives the protein CASSLLRGQATNYGYTF.

This chain uses TRBV25-1 with TRBJ1-2, with D possibly being TRBD1 (5 bases). V was clipped by 3 bases and J by 4 bases, with 12 bases between them. The CDR3 totals 14 residues. Germline CDR1 reads MGHDK; CDR2 reads SYGVNS. The CDR3 coding sequence is TGTGCCAGCAGTGAGACAGTTCCTGGCTATGGCTACACCTTC. Its protein is CASSETVPGYGYTF.

The chain is built from TRBV5-1 and TRBJ2-4; D is perhaps TRBD2 (6 bases). V lost 4 bases to trimming and J lost 9 bases, with 11 bases between them. This CDR3 is built from 12 residues. Germline V gene sequence: CDR1 SGHRS, CDR2 YFSETQ. CDR3 DNA sequence: TGCGCCAGCAGCGCCGACGGGGGCATTCAGTACTTC. Translation: CASSADGGIQYF.

This clone was seen just once. The rearrangement links TRBV18 to TRBJ2-7; D not resolved. This CDR3 has 14 amino acids. The V and J ends lost 0 bases and 5 bases respectively, with 11 bases between them. CDR1 is KGHSH, CDR2 LQKENI, per germline. CDR3 loop: CASSPPWDRNEQYF. For the CDR3, the DNA is TGTGCCAGCTCACCACCGTGGGATAGGAACGAGCAGTACTTC.

This chain connects TRBV18 to TRBJ2-2; D gene ambiguous. This CDR3 contains 13 residues. Germline V gene sequence: CDR1 KGHSH, CDR2 LQKENI. Trimming left V 1 base short and J 4 bases short, with 4 bases between. DNA for the CDR3: TGTGCCAGCTCACCACAGGGCACCGGGGAGCTGTTTTTT. As protein: CASSPQGTGELFF.

The chain joins TRBV5-6 to TRBJ1-1; maybe TRBD1 (6 bases). V was clipped by 2 bases and J by 6 bases, with 14 bases between them. CDR3 length: 14 amino acids. Germline CDR1 is SGHDT and CDR2 is YYEEEE. Here the CDR3 reads CASSFPGDSAEAFF. The CDR3, as DNA: TGTGCCAGCAGCTTTCCAGGGGATTCGGCTGAAGCTTTCTTT. Supplemented by reference TRBV5-6 and TRBJ1-1, the full variable domain reads DAGVTQSPTHLIKTRGQQVTLRCSPKSGHDTVSWYQQALGQGPQFIFQYYEEEERQRGNFPDRFSGHQFPNYSSELNVNALLLGDSALYLCASSFPGDSAEAFFGQGTRLTVV.

The CDR3 nucleotides are TGTGCCACCAGCAGAGATAGGGGCAGGGGTAACACTGAAGCTTTCTTT. It specifies CATSRDRGRGNTEAFF. The genes are TRBV15 and TRBJ1-1, with TRBD1 as a possible D gene (6 bases). The V gene's germline CDR1 is LNHNV and CDR2 YYDKDF (reference sequence). Trimming took 0 bases from V and 2 from J, leaving 13 bases between them. The CDR3 consists of 16 residues.

The J gene is TRBJ1-6, the V gene TRBV4-1, with a weak D call TRBD1 (5 bases). CDR3 size: 17 residues. Germline CDR1 reads MGHRA; CDR2 reads YSYEKL. The V and J ends lost 1 base and 0 bases respectively, with 10 bases between them. Here the CDR3 DNA reads TGCGCCAGCAGCCAAGTGGAGGGGAACTCCTATAATTCACCCCTCCACTTT. It encodes CASSQVEGNSYNSPLHF.

The rearrangement joins TRBV2 to TRBJ1-3; tentatively, D is TRBD1 (6 bases). V lost 8 bases to trimming and J lost 0 bases, with 14 bases between them. This CDR3 spans 15 amino acids. Germline values: CDR1 SNHLY, CDR2 FYNNEI. Written as DNA, the CDR3 is TGTGCCAGCTTATCTCAGGGGTTCTCTGGAAACACCATATATTTT. Translated: CASLSQGFSGNTIYF.

The chain links TRBV9 to TRBJ1-5; D is uncertain. This CDR3 contains 13 residues. V lost 7 bases and J lost 0, with 8 bases in between. CDR1 and CDR2 from the germline V gene are SGDLS and YYNGEE. The CDR3, as DNA: TGTGCCAGCGGCAGAGATAGCAATCAGCCCCAGCATTTT. Translation: CASGRDSNQPQHF.

CDR3 amino acids: CASSKRRTGRGQETQYF. In nucleotides, the CDR3 is TGTGCCAGTAGTAAAAGACGGACAGGAAGAGGGCAAGAGACCCAGTACTTC. This chain uses TRBV19 with TRBJ2-5, with 7 bases matching TRBD1. V dropped 4 bases and J dropped 2; count of bases not matched to a gene: 13. Germline V gene sequence: CDR1 LNHDA, CDR2 SQIVND (reference sequence). This CDR3 comprises 17 residues.